What follows describes a single T cell receptor (beta chain). The target antigen is unknown. This specimen comes from a study of blood T cells in healthy people across ages. Study-level findings and limits: Lack of knowledge of donor CMV status possibly confounded expanded clonotype changes.

Combining a sample-barcoded 5' primer with a J-beta primer mix, a second PCR ran for roughly 7 to 11 cycles. Carrying 12 random nucleotides, a template-switch adaptor labeled each individual cDNA molecule. From the 5' RACE reads, TCRdb called clonotypes with MiXCR, one entry per CDR3 protein. Of some 1.6 million distinct CDR3 sequences in the sample, about 31% were seen once. J was trimmed by 2 bases and V by 2 bases; bases with no gene match: 5. Germline CDR1 SGHVS, CDR2 FNYEAQ. The CDR3 spans 15 residues. The specimen was blood. The receptor comes from a woman younger than 45 in good health. The V call is TRBV7-6, the J call TRBJ2-7; 8 bases align to TRBD2. Here the CDR3 reads CASSLSAGGPYEQYF. In nucleotides, the CDR3 is TGTGCCAGCAGCTTATCTGCGGGGGGACCCTACGAGCAGTACTTC.